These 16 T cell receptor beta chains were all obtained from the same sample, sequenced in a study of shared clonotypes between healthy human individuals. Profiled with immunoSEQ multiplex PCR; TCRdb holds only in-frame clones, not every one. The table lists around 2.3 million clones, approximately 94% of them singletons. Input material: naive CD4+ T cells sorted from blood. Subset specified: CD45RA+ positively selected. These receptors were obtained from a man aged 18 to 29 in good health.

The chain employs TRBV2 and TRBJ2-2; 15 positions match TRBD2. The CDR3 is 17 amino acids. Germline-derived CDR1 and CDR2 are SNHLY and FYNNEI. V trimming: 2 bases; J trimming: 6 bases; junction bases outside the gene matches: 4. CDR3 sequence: CASSEMGLAGGAGELFF. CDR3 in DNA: TGTGCCAGCAGTGAAATGGGACTAGCGGGAGGCGCCGGGGAGCTGTTTTTT.

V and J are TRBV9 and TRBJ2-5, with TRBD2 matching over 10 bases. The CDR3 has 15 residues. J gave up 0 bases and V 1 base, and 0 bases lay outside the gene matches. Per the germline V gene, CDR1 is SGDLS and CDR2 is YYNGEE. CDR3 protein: CASSVTSGNQETQYF. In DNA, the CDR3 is TGTGCCAGCAGCGTAACTAGCGGGAACCAAGAGACCCAGTACTTC.

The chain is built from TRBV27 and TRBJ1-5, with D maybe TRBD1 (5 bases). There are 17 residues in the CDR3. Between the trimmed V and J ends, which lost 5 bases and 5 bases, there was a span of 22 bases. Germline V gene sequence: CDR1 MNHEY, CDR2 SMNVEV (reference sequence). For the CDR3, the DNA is TGTGCCAGCAGTCTCTCGGGACGTCAGGTGGGGTATCAGCCCCAGCATTTT. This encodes CASSLSGRQVGYQPQHF.

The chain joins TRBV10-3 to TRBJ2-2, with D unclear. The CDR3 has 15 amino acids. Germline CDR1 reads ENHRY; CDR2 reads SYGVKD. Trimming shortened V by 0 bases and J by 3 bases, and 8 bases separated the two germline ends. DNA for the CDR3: TGTGCCATCAGTGAGTCGAACAGCTACACCGGGGAGCTGTTTTTT. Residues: CAISESNSYTGELFF.

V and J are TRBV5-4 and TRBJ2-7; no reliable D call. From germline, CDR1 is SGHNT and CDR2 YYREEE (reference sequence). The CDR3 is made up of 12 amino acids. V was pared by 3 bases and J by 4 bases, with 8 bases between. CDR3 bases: TGTGCCAGCAGCTACGATTCATACGAGCAGTACTTC. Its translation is CASSYDSYEQYF.

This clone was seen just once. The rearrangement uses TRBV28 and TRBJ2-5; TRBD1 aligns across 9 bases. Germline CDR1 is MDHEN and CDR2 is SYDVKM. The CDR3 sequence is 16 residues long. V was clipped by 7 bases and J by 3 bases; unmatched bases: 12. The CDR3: CASTTPGTGLEETQYF. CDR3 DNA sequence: TGTGCCAGCACAACTCCCGGGACAGGGCTTGAAGAGACCCAGTACTTC.

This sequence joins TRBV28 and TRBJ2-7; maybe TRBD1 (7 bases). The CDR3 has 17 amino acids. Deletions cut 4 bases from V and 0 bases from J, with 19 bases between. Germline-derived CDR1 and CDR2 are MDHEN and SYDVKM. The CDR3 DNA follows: TGTGCCAGCAGTTCTATGCGCCAGGGGGGTATCTCCTACGAGCAGTACTTC. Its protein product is CASSSMRQGGISYEQYF.

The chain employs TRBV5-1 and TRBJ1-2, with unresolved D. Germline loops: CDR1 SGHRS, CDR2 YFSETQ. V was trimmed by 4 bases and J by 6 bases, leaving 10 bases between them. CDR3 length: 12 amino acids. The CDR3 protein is CASSPRTDGYTF. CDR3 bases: TGCGCCAGCAGCCCGAGGACGGATGGCTACACCTTC.

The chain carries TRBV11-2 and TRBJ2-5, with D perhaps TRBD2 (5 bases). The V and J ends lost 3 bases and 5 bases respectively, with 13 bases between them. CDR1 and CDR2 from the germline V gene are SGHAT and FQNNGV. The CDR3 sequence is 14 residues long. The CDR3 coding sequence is TGTGCCAGCAGCTTTAGTGCGGGTTTGGAGACCCAGTACTTC. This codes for CASSFSAGLETQYF.

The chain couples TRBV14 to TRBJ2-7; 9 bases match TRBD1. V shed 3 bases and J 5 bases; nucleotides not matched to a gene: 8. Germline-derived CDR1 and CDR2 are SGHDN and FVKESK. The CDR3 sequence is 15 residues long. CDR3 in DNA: TGTGCCAGCAGCCAGTCAAAGACAGGGGGAAACGAGCAGTACTTC. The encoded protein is CASSQSKTGGNEQYF.

The CDR3: CASLAYNEQFF. The CDR3 DNA is TGTGCCAGTCTAGCCTACAATGAGCAGTTCTTC. This rearrangement joins TRBV11-2 to TRBJ2-1; D not resolved. The CDR3 runs 11 residues. Germline loops: CDR1 SGHAT, CDR2 FQNNGV. The germline V and J ends were trimmed by 9 bases and 2 bases, with 5 bases remaining between them.

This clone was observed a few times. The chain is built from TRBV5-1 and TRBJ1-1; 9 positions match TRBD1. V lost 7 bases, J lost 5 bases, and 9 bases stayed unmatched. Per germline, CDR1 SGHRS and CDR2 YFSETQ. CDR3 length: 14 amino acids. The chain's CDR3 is CASCLRQGGTEAFF. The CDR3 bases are TGCGCCAGCTGCCTACGACAGGGGGGAACTGAAGCTTTCTTT.

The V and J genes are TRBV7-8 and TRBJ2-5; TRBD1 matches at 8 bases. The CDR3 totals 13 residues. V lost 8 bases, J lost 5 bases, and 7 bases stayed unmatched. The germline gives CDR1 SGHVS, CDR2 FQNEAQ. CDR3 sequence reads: CASGQGRWETQYF. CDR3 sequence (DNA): TGTGCCAGCGGACAGGGAAGGTGGGAGACCCAGTACTTC.

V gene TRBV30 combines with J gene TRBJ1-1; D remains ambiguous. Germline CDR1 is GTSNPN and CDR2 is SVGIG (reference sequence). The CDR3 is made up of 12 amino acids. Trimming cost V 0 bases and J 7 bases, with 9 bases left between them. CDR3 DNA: TGTGCCTGGAGTGTCGTGGGATATGAAGCTTTCTTT. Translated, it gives CAWSVVGYEAFF.

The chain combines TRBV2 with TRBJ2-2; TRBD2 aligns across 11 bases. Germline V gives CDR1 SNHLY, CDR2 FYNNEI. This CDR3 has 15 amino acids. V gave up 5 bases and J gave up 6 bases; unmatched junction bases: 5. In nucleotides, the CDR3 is TGTGCCAGCAGTACTAGCGGGAGCAGTCCCGGGGAGCTGTTTTTT. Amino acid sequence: CASSTSGSSPGELFF.

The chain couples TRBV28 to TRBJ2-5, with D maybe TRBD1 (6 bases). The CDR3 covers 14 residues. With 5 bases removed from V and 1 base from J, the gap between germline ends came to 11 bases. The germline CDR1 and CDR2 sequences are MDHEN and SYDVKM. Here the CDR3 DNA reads TGTGCCAGCAGTCCCTACAGGGTCCAAGAGACCCAGTACTTC. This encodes CASSPYRVQETQYF.